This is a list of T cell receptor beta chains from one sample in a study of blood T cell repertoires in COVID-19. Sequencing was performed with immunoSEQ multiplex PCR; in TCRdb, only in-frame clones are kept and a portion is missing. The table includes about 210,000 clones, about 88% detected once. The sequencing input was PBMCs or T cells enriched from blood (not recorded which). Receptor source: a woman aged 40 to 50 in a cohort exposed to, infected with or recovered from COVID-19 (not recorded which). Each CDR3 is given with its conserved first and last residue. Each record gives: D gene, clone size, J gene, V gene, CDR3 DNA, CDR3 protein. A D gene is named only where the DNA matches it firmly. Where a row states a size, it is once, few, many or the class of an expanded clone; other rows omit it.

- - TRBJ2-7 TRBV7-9 TGTGCCAGCAGCTTAGGTGGGCCTCTTACCAACGAGCAGTACTTC CASSLGGPLTNEQYF
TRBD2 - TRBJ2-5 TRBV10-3 TGTGCCATCAGTGTAACCCGGCAGGGGACTAGAGAGACCCAGTACTTC CAISVTRQGTRETQYF
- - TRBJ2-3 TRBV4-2 TGTGCCAGCAGCCAAGGATTGGAGGGAGCGGTAGATACGCAGTATTTT CASSQGLEGAVDTQYF
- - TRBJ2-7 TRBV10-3 TGTGCCATCAGTGAAGGGGACGAGCAGTACTTC CAISEGDEQYF
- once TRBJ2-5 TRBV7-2 TGTGCCAGCAGCTTAGCGCAGGGTGAGACCCAGTACTTC CASSLAQGETQYF
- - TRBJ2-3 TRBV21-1 TGTGCCAGCAGCCCCCCGGGTGACAGTATTAGCACAGATACGCAGTATTTT CASSPPGDSISTDTQYF
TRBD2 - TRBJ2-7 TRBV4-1 TGCGCCAGCAGCCAAGATGTTCGGGGGGTCTACGAGCAGTACTTC CASSQDVRGVYEQYF
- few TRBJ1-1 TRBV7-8 TGTGCCAGCAGCTCAGTAGGGGGGGCAGAACAGGCTGAAGCTTTCTTT CASSSVGGAEQAEAFF
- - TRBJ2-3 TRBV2 TGTGCCAGCAGTGCTAGCACAGATACGCAGTATTTT CASSASTDTQYF
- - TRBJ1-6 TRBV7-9 TGTGCCAGCAGCTTAACCAGGGCCTCTTATTCACCCCTCCACTTT CASSLTRASYSPLHF
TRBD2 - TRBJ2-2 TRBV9 TGTGCCAGCAGCCCTCTATTTCGTAGCGGGAGGACGGGGGCCGGGGAGCTGTTTTTT CASSPLFRSGRTGAGELFF
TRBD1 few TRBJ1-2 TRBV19 TGTGCCAGCAGGCAGGGGGCCCACTATGGCTACACCTTC CASRQGAHYGYTF
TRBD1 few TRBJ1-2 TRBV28 TGTGCCAGCGGCACCGCCGACAGGGGGACTGGCTACACCTTC CASGTADRGTGYTF
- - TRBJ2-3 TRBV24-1 TGTGCCACCAGTGATTCGGCCCGGGATACCACAGATACGCAGTATTTT CATSDSARDTTDTQYF
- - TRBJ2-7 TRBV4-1 TGCGCCAGCAGCCTCAGAGGGAGACAAGTCTACGAGCAGTACTTC CASSLRGRQVYEQYF
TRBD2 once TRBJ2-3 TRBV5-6 TGTGCCAGCAGCTTGGCCCGGGCGGGAGGGTCAGATACGCAGTATTTT CASSLARAGGSDTQYF
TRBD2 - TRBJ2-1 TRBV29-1 TGCAGCGTCCCCGGAGTTAGCGGGAGCTCCTACAATGAGCAGTTCTTC CSVPGVSGSSYNEQFF
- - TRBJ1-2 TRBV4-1 TGCGCCAGCAGCCAAAGAGAGTGGCAGGGCAACTATGGCTACACCTTC CASSQREWQGNYGYTF
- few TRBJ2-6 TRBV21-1 TGTGCCAGCAGCAAAAGTGCAGGACTGATGGACTCTGGGGCCAACGTCCTGACTTTC CASSKSAGLMDSGANVLTF
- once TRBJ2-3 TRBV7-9 TGTGCCAGCAGCTTATTCTCGGGAGGCACAGATACGCAGTATTTT CASSLFSGGTDTQYF
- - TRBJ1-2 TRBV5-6 TGTGCCAGCAGCTTGGCGCCGGGGACTAACTATGGCTACACCTTC CASSLAPGTNYGYTF
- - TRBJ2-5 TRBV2 TGTGCCAGCAGTGCGGACAGACAAGAGACCCAGTACTTC CASSADRQETQYF